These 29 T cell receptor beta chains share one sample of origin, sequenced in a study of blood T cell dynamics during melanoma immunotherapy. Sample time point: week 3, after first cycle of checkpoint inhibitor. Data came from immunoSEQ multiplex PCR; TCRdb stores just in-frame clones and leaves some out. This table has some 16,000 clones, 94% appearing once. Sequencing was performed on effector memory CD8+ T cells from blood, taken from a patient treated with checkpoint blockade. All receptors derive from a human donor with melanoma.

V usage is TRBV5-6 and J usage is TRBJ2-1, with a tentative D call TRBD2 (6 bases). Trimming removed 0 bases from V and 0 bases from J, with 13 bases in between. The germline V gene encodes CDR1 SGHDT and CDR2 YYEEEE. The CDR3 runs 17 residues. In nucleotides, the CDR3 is TGTGCCAGCAGCTTGGGTTGGGGGGAAAGCTCCTACAATGAGCAGTTCTTC. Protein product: CASSLGWGESSYNEQFF.

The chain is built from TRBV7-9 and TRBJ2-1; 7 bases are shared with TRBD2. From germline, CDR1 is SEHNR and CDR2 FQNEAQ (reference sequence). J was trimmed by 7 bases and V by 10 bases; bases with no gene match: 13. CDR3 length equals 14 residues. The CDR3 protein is CATTEGLAVNEQFF. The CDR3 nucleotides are TGTGCCACCACGGAGGGCCTAGCGGTTAATGAGCAGTTCTTC.

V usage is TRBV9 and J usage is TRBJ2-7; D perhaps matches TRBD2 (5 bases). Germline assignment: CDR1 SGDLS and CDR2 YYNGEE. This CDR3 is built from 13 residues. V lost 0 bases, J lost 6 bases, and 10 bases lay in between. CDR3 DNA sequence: TGTGCCAGCAGCGTAGGCGGGTGGGGCGAGCAGTACTTC. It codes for CASSVGGWGEQYF.

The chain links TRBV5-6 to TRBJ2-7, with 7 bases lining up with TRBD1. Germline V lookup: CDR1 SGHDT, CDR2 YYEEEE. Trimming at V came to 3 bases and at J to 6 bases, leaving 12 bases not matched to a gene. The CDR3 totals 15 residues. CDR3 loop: CASSSLTGFPREQYF. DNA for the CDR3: TGTGCCAGCAGCTCTCTGACAGGGTTTCCCCGCGAGCAGTACTTC.

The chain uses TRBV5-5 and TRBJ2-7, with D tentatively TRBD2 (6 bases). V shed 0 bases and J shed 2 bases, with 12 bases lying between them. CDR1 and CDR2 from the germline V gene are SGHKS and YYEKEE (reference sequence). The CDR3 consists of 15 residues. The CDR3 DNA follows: TGTGCCAGCAGCTTGGTCGGGGGAGGACCCTACGAGCAGTACTTC. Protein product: CASSLVGGGPYEQYF.

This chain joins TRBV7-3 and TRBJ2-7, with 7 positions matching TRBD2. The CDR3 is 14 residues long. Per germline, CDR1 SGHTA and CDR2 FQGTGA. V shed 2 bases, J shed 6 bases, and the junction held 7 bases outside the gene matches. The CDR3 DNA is TGTGCCAGCAGCTTAGCCGCCTCGGGGGGCGAGCAGTACTTC. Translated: CASSLAASGGEQYF.

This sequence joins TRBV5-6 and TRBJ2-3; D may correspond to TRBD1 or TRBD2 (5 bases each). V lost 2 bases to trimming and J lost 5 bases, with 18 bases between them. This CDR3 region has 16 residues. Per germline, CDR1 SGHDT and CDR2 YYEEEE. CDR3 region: CASSFGSGGSIDTQYF. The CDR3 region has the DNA TGTGCCAGCAGCTTCGGAAGTGGGGGATCCATAGATACGCAGTATTTT.

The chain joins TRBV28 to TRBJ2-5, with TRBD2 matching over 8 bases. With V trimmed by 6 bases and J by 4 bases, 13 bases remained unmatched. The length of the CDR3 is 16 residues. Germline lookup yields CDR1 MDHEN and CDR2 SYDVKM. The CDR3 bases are TGTGCCAGCAGGAAGAAGAGTGAGCGGGAGAGAGAGACCCAGTACTTC. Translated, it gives CASRKKSERERETQYF.

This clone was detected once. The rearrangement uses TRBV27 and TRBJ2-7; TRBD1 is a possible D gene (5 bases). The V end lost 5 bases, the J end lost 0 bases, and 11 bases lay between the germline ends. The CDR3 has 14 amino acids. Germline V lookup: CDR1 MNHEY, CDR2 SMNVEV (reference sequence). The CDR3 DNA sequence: TGTGCCAGCAGTCCGGTAGGGGCCTCCTACGAGCAGTACTTC. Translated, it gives CASSPVGASYEQYF.

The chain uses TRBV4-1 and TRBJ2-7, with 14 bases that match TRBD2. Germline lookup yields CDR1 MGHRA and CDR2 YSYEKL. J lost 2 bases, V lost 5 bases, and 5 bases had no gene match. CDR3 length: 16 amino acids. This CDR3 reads CASSTQGLAGAYEQYF. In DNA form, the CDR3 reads TGCGCCAGCAGCACCCAGGGACTAGCGGGAGCCTACGAGCAGTACTTC.

The CDR3 DNA is TGCGCCAGCACGGGCGGTCTAGCGGAGACCTACAATGAGCAGTTCTTC. Its translation: CASTGGLAETYNEQFF. The V and J genes are TRBV5-1 and TRBJ2-1, with 7 nucleotides matching TRBD2. The CDR3 sequence is 16 residues long. The J segment lost 2 bases and the V segment lost 6 bases, leaving 11 bases of the junction unmatched. Germline assignment: CDR1 SGHRS and CDR2 YFSETQ.

The CDR3 nucleotides read TGTGCCAGCAGGACAGGGGTATCGGGCAATCAGCCCCAGCATTTT. This gives the protein CASRTGVSGNQPQHF. The V gene is TRBV28, the J gene TRBJ1-5, with 8 positions matching TRBD1. V trimming: 6 bases; J trimming: 2 bases; junction bases outside the gene matches: 6. The CDR3 totals 15 residues. Germline-derived CDR1 and CDR2 are MDHEN and SYDVKM.

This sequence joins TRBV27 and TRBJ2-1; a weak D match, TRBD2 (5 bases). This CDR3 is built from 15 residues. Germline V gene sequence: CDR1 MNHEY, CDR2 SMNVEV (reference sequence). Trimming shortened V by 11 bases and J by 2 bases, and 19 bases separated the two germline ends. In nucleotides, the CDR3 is TGTGCCTTCCGCCCGAGGGCTAGGGCCTACAATGAGCAGTTCTTC. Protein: CAFRPRARAYNEQFF.

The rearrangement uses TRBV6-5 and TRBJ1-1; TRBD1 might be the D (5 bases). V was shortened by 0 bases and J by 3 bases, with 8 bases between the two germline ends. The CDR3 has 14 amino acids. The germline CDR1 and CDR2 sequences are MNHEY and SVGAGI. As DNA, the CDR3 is TGTGCCAGCAGTTACTCACGGGGGGACACTGAAGCTTTCTTT. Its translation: CASSYSRGDTEAFF.

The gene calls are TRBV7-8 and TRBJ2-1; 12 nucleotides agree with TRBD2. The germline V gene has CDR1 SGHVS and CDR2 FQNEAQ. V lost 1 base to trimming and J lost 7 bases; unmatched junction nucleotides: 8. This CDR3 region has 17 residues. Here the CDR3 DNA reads TGTGCCAGCAGCTTAGTACCTAGCGGGAGGGCGGGAAATGAGCAGTTCTTC. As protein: CASSLVPSGRAGNEQFF.

CDR3 loop: CASSFEGLPWANVLTF. The CDR3 coding sequence is TGTGCCAGCAGTTTTGAGGGACTCCCCTGGGCCAACGTCCTGACTTTC. The chain employs TRBV28 and TRBJ2-6; D might be TRBD2 (6 bases). Trimming shortened V by 3 bases and J by 5 bases, and 14 bases separated the two germline ends. The CDR3 runs to 16 residues. Per germline, CDR1 MDHEN and CDR2 SYDVKM.

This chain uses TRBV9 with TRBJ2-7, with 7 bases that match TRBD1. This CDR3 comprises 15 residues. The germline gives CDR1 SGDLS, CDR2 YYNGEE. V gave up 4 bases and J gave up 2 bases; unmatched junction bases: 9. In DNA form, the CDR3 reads TGTGCCAGCAGCTCAACCGGGACAGCCACCTACGAGCAGTACTTC. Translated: CASSSTGTATYEQYF.

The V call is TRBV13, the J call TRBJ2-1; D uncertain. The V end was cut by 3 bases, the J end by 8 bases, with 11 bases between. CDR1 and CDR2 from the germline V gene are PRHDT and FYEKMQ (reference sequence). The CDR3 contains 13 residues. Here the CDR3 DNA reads TGTGCCAGCAGCTTTTCGAGTATCGATGAGCAGTTCTTC. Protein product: CASSFSSIDEQFF.

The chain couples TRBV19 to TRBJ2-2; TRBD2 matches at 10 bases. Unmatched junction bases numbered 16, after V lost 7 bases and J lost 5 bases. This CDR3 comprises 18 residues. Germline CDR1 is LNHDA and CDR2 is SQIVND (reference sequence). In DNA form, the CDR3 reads TGTGCCAGTAAAGGTCTGCTAGCGGGAGTTGGGGGGACCGGGGAGCTGTTTTTT. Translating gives CASKGLLAGVGGTGELFF.

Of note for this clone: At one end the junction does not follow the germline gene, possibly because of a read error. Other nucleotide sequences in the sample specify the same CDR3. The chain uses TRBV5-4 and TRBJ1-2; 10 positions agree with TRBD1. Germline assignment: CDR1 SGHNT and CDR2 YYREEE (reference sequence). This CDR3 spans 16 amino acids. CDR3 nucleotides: TGTGCCAGCACCCTTAGACAGGGGGCCTCAAACTATGGCTATACCTTC. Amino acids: CASTLRQGASNYGYTF.

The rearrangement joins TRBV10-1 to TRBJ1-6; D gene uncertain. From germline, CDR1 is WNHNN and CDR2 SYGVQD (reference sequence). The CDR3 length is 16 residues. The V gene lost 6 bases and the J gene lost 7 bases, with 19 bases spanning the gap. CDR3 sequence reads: CASSRGLWRTNSPLHF. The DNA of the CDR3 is TGCGCCAGCAGCCGCGGACTGTGGAGGACCAATTCACCCCTCCACTTT.

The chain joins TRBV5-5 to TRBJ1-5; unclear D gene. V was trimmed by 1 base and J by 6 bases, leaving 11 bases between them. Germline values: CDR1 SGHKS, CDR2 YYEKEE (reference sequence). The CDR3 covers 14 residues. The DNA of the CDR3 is TGTGCCAGCAGCTTGTACGGAAGTAGTCAGCCCCAGCATTTT. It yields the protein CASSLYGSSQPQHF.

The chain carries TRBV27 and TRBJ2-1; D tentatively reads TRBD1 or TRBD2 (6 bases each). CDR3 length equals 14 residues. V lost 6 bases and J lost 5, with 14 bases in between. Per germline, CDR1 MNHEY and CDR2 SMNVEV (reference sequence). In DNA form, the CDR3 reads TGTGCCAGCAGAGAGGGGGGCGGAAACAATGAGCAGTTCTTC. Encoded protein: CASREGGGNNEQFF.

This chain's CDR3 is CATSLGQLRFNEKLFF. In DNA form, the CDR3 reads TGTGCCACCAGCCTAGGACAGCTAAGATTTAATGAAAAACTGTTTTTT. The V gene is TRBV15, the J gene TRBJ1-4; the D gene is possibly TRBD1 (6 bases). The CDR3 is made up of 16 amino acids. Between the trimmed V and J ends, which lost 5 bases and 4 bases, there was a span of 17 bases. The germline CDR1 and CDR2 sequences are LNHNV and YYDKDF (reference sequence).

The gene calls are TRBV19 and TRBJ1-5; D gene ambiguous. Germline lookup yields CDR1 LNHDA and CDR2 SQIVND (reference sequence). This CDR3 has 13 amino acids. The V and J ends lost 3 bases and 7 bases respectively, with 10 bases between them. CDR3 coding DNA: TGTGCCAGTAGTATCGGGGTTAACCAGCCCCAGCATTTT. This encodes CASSIGVNQPQHF. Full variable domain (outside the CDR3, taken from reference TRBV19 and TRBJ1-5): DGGITQSPKYLFRKEGQNVTLSCEQNLNHDAMYWYRQDPGQGLRLIYYSQIVNDFQKGDIAEGYSVSREKKESFPLTVTSAQKNPTAFYLCASSIGVNQPQHFGDGTRLSIL.

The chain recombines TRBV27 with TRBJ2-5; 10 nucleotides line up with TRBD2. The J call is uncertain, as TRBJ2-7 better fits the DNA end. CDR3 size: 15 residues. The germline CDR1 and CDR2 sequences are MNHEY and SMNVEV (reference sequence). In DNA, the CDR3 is TGTGCCAGCAGCCCGGGAGTAGCGGGAGGCCACGAGCAGTACTTC. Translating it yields CASSPGVAGGHEQYF.

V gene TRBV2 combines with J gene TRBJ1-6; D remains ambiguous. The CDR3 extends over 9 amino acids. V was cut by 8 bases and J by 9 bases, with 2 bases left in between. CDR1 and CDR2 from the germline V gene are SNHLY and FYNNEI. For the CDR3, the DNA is TGTGCCAGCGGTTCACCCCTCCACTTT. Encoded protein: CASGSPLHF. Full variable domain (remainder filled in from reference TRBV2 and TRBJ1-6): EPEVTQTPSHQVTQMGQEVILRCVPISNHLYFYWYRQILGQKVEFLVSFYNNEISEKSEIFDDQFSVERPDGSNFTLKIRSTKLEDSAMYFCASGSPLHFGNGTRLTVT.

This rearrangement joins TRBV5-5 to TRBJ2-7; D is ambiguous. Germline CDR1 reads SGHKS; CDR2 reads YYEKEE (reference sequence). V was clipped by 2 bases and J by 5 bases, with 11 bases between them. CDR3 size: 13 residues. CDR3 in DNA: TGTGCCAGCAGCTTAATTCGGGTACACGAGCAGTACTTC. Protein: CASSLIRVHEQYF. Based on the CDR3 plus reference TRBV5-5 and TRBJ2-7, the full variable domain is DAGVTQSPTHLIKTRGQQVTLRCSPISGHKSVSWYQQVLGQGPQFIFQYYEKEERGRGNFPDRFSARQFPNYSSELNVNALLLGDSALYLCASSLIRVHEQYFGPGTRLTVT.

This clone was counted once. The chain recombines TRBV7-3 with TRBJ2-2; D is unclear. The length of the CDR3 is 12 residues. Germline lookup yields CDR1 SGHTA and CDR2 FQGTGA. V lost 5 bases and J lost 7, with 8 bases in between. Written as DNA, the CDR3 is TGTGCCAGCAGCGAACGTATCGGGGAGCTGTTTTTT. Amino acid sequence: CASSERIGELFF.